The 23 T cell receptor beta chains below come from one sample, sequenced in a study of OX40 agonist ivuxolimab in advanced cancers. Generated by immunoSEQ multiplex PCR, the TCRdb table keeps only in-frame clones and is missing some. The repertoire holds about 100,000 clones, around 93% seen once, with about 0.51% in the top ten. Here the sequenced sample was CD4+ or CD8+ T cells sorted from blood, taken in a trial of the OX40 agonist ivuxolimab. These receptor sequences come from an adult with an advanced solid tumor such as melanoma, head and neck, liver or kidney cancer.

V usage is TRBV4-1 and J usage is TRBJ1-4, with D tentatively TRBD1 (5 bases). V lost 0 bases and J lost 3, with 20 bases in between. Germline V CDR1 and CDR2: MGHRA, YSYEKL. The CDR3 totals 19 residues. The CDR3 spells CASSQDGPFSRGANEKLFF. CDR3 nucleotides: TGCGCCAGCAGCCAAGATGGCCCTTTTAGTCGGGGGGCTAATGAAAAACTGTTTTTT.

The chain has TRBV29-1 and TRBJ1-2; unclear D gene. Germline V lookup: CDR1 SQVTM, CDR2 ANQGSEA. This CDR3 spans 14 amino acids. The V end was cut by 7 bases, the J end by 6 bases, with 21 bases between. CDR3 DNA sequence: TGCAGCGCCCATGAGCCGGAGCGGTACCATGGCTACACCTTC. It encodes CSAHEPERYHGYTF.

The chain carries TRBV5-6 and TRBJ1-3; D is undetermined. Germline V gives CDR1 SGHDT, CDR2 YYEEEE. The V end was cut by 4 bases, the J end by 3 bases, with 8 bases between. The CDR3 is made up of 13 amino acids. The CDR3 spells CASSLYLGNTIYF. CDR3 DNA sequence: TGTGCCAGCAGCCTATATCTTGGAAACACCATATATTTT.

This sequence joins TRBV6-1 and TRBJ2-7, with 8 bases identical to TRBD2. Per the germline V gene, CDR1 is MNHNS and CDR2 is SASEGT. Trimming at V came to 2 bases and at J to 9 bases, leaving 15 bases not matched to a gene. This CDR3 has 16 amino acids. The CDR3 is CASSEYRREARHAQYF. In DNA, the CDR3 is TGTGCCAGCAGTGAATATCGGCGGGAGGCCCGGCACGCGCAGTACTTC.

On this clone itself: Mismatch with germline at one junction end may stem from a read error. Other DNA sequences in this sample translate to the same CDR3. This sequence joins TRBV30 and TRBJ2-1; tentatively, D is TRBD2 (6 bases). This CDR3 contains 14 residues. Germline V lookup: CDR1 GTSNPN, CDR2 SVGIG (reference sequence). CDR3 sequence reads: CAWIYGRGYNEQFF. The CDR3 DNA reads TGCGCCTGGATTTACGGGAGAGGGTACAATGAGCAGTTCTTC.

The V gene is TRBV10-3, the J gene TRBJ1-2; the D gene is possibly TRBD1 (6 bases). CDR1 and CDR2 (germline): ENHRY, SYGVKD. The CDR3 covers 17 residues. V was pared by 3 bases and J by 1 base, with 18 bases between. CDR3 in amino acids: CAISELAGGRLNYGYTF. The CDR3 region has the DNA TGTGCCATCAGTGAATTAGCTGGGGGGCGCCTTAACTATGGCTACACCTTC.

The chain couples TRBV14 to TRBJ1-2; 7 bases map to TRBD1. Germline values: CDR1 SGHDN, CDR2 FVKESK. The CDR3 runs to 16 residues. V shed 1 base and J 4 bases; nucleotides not matched to a gene: 9. The DNA for the CDR3 is TGTGCCAGCAGCCAAGCCGGAAAAACAGGGGTCTATGGCTACACCTTC. It translates to CASSQAGKTGVYGYTF. Together with reference TRBV14 and TRBJ1-2, the CDR3 gives the full variable domain: EAGVTQFPSHSVIEKGQTVTLRCDPISGHDNLYWYRRVMGKEIKFLLHFVKESKQDESGMPNNRFLAERTGGTYSTLKVQPAELEDSGVYFCASSQAGKTGVYGYTFGSGTRLTVV.

This clone has just one count. The V call is TRBV27, the J call TRBJ2-1; D may be TRBD2 (5 bases). This CDR3 comprises 13 residues. The V end lost 6 bases, the J end lost 5 bases, and 11 bases lay between the germline ends. The germline V gene encodes CDR1 MNHEY and CDR2 SMNVEV (reference sequence). The CDR3 DNA follows: TGTGCCAGCAGACGGCTAGCCAACAATGAGCAGTTCTTC. Encoded protein: CASRRLANNEQFF.

The gene calls are TRBV12-5 and TRBJ2-7; D not certain. In germline, CDR1 is LGHNT, CDR2 FRNRAP. V gave up 3 bases and J gave up 6 bases, with 9 bases separating them. The CDR3 length is 12 residues. The CDR3 DNA sequence: TGTGCTAGTGGTTTTTCGGTTGGCGAGCAGTACTTC. Translated: CASGFSVGEQYF.

CDR3 in amino acids: CASSSGLMNTEAFF. CDR3 nucleotide sequence: TGTGCCAGCAGTTCGGGACTGATGAACACTGAAGCTTTCTTT. The chain employs TRBV28 and TRBJ1-1, with D perhaps matching TRBD1 (5 bases). The length of the CDR3 is 14 residues. Germline-derived CDR1 and CDR2 are MDHEN and SYDVKM. Trimming pared 4 bases from V and 0 bases from J, leaving 9 bases between.

J is TRBJ2-1 and V is TRBV18; weak D call: TRBD2 (5 bases). The CDR3 contains 14 residues. CDR1 is KGHSH and CDR2 is LQKENI in the germline V gene. V was cut by 3 bases and J by 0 bases, with 6 bases left in between. CDR3: CASSPSGSYNEQFF. CDR3 DNA: TGTGCCAGCTCACCGAGCGGCTCCTACAATGAGCAGTTCTTC.

V usage is TRBV27 and J usage is TRBJ1-4, with 8 positions matching TRBD1. From germline, CDR1 is MNHEY and CDR2 SMNVEV (reference sequence). After removal of 5 bases from V and 0 bases from J, the junction contained 8 bases not matched to a gene. There are 17 residues in the CDR3. The CDR3 nucleotides read TGTGCCAGCAGTACCAGGGGGCTCATTCCAACTAATGAAAAACTGTTTTTT. Translated: CASSTRGLIPTNEKLFF.

The V call is TRBV7-9, the J call TRBJ2-1, with D hard to call. The germline V and J ends were trimmed by 1 base and 6 bases, with 1 base remaining between them. Germline V gene sequence: CDR1 SEHNR, CDR2 FQNEAQ (reference sequence). The CDR3 runs 11 residues. The CDR3 loop reads CASSLGNEQFF. CDR3 bases: TGTGCCAGCAGCTTAGGCAATGAGCAGTTCTTC.

CDR3 sequence reads: CASSRDKRETQYF. The DNA of the CDR3 is TGTGCCAGCAGTAGGGACAAACGGGAGACCCAGTACTTC. This sequence joins TRBV28 and TRBJ2-5, with a possible D match to TRBD1 (6 bases). Germline CDR1 reads MDHEN; CDR2 reads SYDVKM. The CDR3 extends over 13 amino acids. The V end was cut by 5 bases, the J end by 5 bases, with 12 bases between.

Written as DNA, the CDR3 is TGCGCCAGCAGCCAAGATTGGGGGGCTGGCCAAGAGACCCAGTACTTC. This encodes CASSQDWGAGQETQYF. The genes are TRBV4-3 and TRBJ2-5; D could derive from TRBD1 or TRBD2 (6 bases each). The CDR3 is 16 amino acids. Germline CDR1 and CDR2: LGHNA and YSLEER. Trimming shortened V by 0 bases and J by 1 base, and 12 bases separated the two germline ends.

The rearrangement uses TRBV5-1 and TRBJ2-7, with D perhaps TRBD1 or TRBD2 (5 bases each). CDR3 size: 13 residues. Germline V gives CDR1 SGHRS, CDR2 YFSETQ. The ends were cut back, 4 bases at V and 7 bases at J, with 15 bases in the middle. For the CDR3, the DNA is TGCGCCAGCAGCCCGGGACCGGAGGAAGAGCAGTACTTC. This encodes CASSPGPEEEQYF.

The chain couples TRBV27 to TRBJ1-4; the D is unclear. This CDR3 contains 14 residues. V gave up 3 bases and J gave up 0 bases, with 5 bases separating them. Germline-derived CDR1 and CDR2 are MNHEY and SMNVEV (reference sequence). This chain's CDR3 is CASSFAATNEKLFF. The CDR3 DNA is TGTGCCAGCAGTTTTGCAGCAACTAATGAAAAACTGTTTTTT.

V usage is TRBV9 and J usage is TRBJ2-1, with D possibly matching TRBD1 (6 bases). CDR3 size: 13 residues. The ends were cut back, 4 bases at V and 5 bases at J, with 10 bases in the middle. Germline V gene data show CDR1 as SGDLS and CDR2 as YYNGEE. CDR3 protein: CASSKGVNNEQFF. CDR3 sequence (DNA): TGTGCCAGCAGCAAGGGGGTAAACAATGAGCAGTTCTTC.

The chain carries TRBV9 and TRBJ2-7, with TRBD2 matching over 11 bases. The CDR3 spans 14 residues. With 4 bases clipped from V and 6 bases from J, the junction kept 6 bases outside the gene matches. Germline V gene lookup returns CDR1 SGDLS and CDR2 YYNGEE. The DNA of the CDR3 is TGTGCCAGCAGCCTAGGACTAGCGGGCGGCGAGCAGTACTTC. This translates into CASSLGLAGGEQYF.

The chain uses TRBV7-6 and TRBJ2-1; 7 bases line up with TRBD1. Germline CDR1 SGHVS, CDR2 FNYEAQ. The CDR3 has 14 residues. Unmatched junction bases numbered 5, after V lost 5 bases and J lost 4 bases. The CDR3, as DNA: TGTGCCAGCAGCACAGGGGACCTTTACAATGAGCAGTTCTTC. Amino acid sequence: CASSTGDLYNEQFF. Drawing the rest from reference TRBV7-6 and TRBJ2-1, the complete variable domain is GAGVSQSPRYKVTKRGQDVALRCDPISGHVSLYWYRQALGQGPEFLTYFNYEAQQDKSGLPNDRFSAERPEGSISTLTIQRTEQRDSAMYRCASSTGDLYNEQFFGPGTRLTVL.

This rearrangement joins TRBV7-2 to TRBJ2-7, with 9 bases aligning to TRBD1. V trimming: 1 base; J trimming: 6 bases; junction bases outside the gene matches: 7. Germline V gene data show CDR1 as SGHTA and CDR2 as FQGNSA. CDR3 length: 15 residues. CDR3 DNA: TGTGCCAGCAGCTTAGTAAAGGGACAGGGAGGCGAGCAGTACTTC. It specifies CASSLVKGQGGEQYF.

The V and J genes are TRBV18 and TRBJ1-1; 7 bases fit TRBD1. V lost 6 bases, J lost 3 bases, and 10 bases stayed unmatched. Germline CDR1 KGHSH, CDR2 LQKENI. The CDR3 is made up of 15 amino acids. The CDR3 reads CASSQIRGKDTEAFF. The CDR3 DNA follows: TGTGCCAGCTCGCAAATCAGGGGGAAGGACACTGAAGCTTTCTTT.

The chain is built from TRBV9 and TRBJ2-3, with a tentative D call TRBD1 (7 bases). Germline CDR1 is SGDLS and CDR2 is YYNGEE. The CDR3 contains 16 residues. V was clipped by 1 base and J by 5 bases, with 17 bases between them. The CDR3 DNA is TGTGCCAGCAGCGTAAGTCCGGAGGGGGCGGGAGATACGCAGTATTTT. This sequence encodes CASSVSPEGAGDTQYF.